Presented here are 29 T cell receptor beta chains from one specimen sequenced in a study of tumor and adjacent non-tumor tissue in lung cancer. This sample's RNA came from whole unsorted tissue. A modified ARM-PCR protocol with three rounds of nested PCR amplified TCRbeta. TCRdb called the multiplex PCR reads again in MiXCR, with one record for every CDR3 protein. The table shows roughly 150,000 distinct CDR3 sequences, with approximately 70% occurring only once. The sequencing sample was made of lung tumor tissue. These receptors all stem from a man aged 55 to 70 with small cell lung cancer.

As for this clonotype: A read error may explain this, as a much larger clone is one base away. V usage is TRBV5-1 and J usage is TRBJ1-1; D is uncertain. The V end was cut by 2 bases, the J end by 0 bases, with 11 bases between. The length of the CDR3 is 15 residues. Germline lookup yields CDR1 SGHRS and CDR2 YFSETQ. The CDR3 loop is CASSFVAGLNTEAFF. The CDR3 nucleotides read TGCGCCAGCAGCTTTGTGGCCGGGTTGAACACTGAAGCTTTCTTT.

In regard to this clonotype: The missing conserved phenylalanine or tryptophan at the end of this CDR3 makes a read error likely. The limits of the CDR3 on the DNA are not certain, so only TCRdb's listed CDR3 is given. This CDR3 reads CVSSLDNEQLL. The rearrangement joins TRBV11-1 to TRBJ2-1. Looked up from germline, CDR1 is SGHAT and CDR2 is FQDESV (reference sequence). The CDR3 has 11 amino acids, counting both end residues.

In its sample, this clonotype was seen a few times. The genes are TRBV6-1 and TRBJ2-3; maybe TRBD2 (5 bases). Germline assignment: CDR1 MNHNS and CDR2 SASEGT. The length of the CDR3 is 15 residues. Between the trimmed V and J ends, which lost 3 bases and 4 bases, there was a span of 14 bases. The CDR3 bases are TGTGCCAGCAGTGATCCGGGATCGGGTGCAGATACGCAGTATTTT. This encodes CASSDPGSGADTQYF.

CDR3 DNA sequence: TGCGCCAGCAGCCTGGACAGGACTATCTCTGGGGCCAACGTCCTGACTTTC. Its protein is CASSLDRTISGANVLTF. The V and J genes are TRBV4-1 and TRBJ2-6, with D possibly matching TRBD1 (7 bases). This CDR3 spans 17 amino acids. Germline-derived CDR1 and CDR2 are MGHRA and YSYEKL. V lost 4 bases and J lost 0, with 13 bases in between.

As to this clonotype: Sequence at one end of the junction differs from germline and may be a read error. This sequence joins TRBV11-2 and TRBJ2-7; D remains ambiguous. The CDR3 runs 15 residues. CDR1 is SGHAT and CDR2 is FQNNGV in the germline V gene. CDR3 region: CASSQQIGSENDQYF. CDR3 in DNA: TGTGCCAGCAGCCAGCAGATCGGTTCCGAAAACGATCAGTACTTC.

On this clonotype itself: This is likely a read error, given that the CDR3 carries no conserved phenylalanine or tryptophan at its end. V and J are TRBV6-1 and TRBJ2-7, with 11 bases identical to TRBD2. The CDR3 covers 13 residues. Trimming removed 7 bases from V and 10 bases from J; junction bases left unmatched: 9. Germline CDR1 reads MNHNS; CDR2 reads SASEGT. The CDR3 spells CASTKGLAEVQYI. The CDR3 nucleotides are TGTGCCAGCACCAAGGGACTAGCGGAGGTACAGTACATA.

In its sample, this clonotype was seen many times. The chain is built from TRBV20-1 and TRBJ1-5, with D possibly matching TRBD1 (5 bases). The V and J ends lost 6 bases and 2 bases respectively, with 14 bases between them. The CDR3 contains 14 residues. Germline V CDR1 and CDR2: DFQATT, SNEGSKA (reference sequence). The CDR3 is CSAPDRGGNQPQHF. CDR3 nucleotide sequence: TGCAGTGCCCCAGACCGGGGGGGCAATCAGCCCCAGCATTTT.

The chain combines TRBV18 with TRBJ1-1, with no clear D. The germline V gene encodes CDR1 KGHSH and CDR2 LQKENI. The V gene lost 5 bases and the J gene lost 1 base, with 20 bases spanning the gap. The CDR3 is made up of 17 amino acids. This CDR3 reads CASSSERSSGSNTEAFF. The CDR3 DNA is TGTGCCAGCTCATCAGAACGGTCATCCGGCTCGAACACTGAAGCTTTCTTT. Full variable domain (rest looked up from reference TRBV18 and TRBJ1-1): NAGVMQNPRHLVRRRGQEARLRCSPMKGHSHVYWYRQLPEEGLKFMVYLQKENIIDESGMPKERFSAEFPKEGPSILRIQQVVRGDSAAYFCASSSERSSGSNTEAFFGQGTRLTVV.

This clonotype was seen repeatedly, ten times or more. The rearrangement joins TRBV20-1 to TRBJ2-6; D possibly matches TRBD1 or TRBD2 (5 bases each). The CDR3 has 16 residues. The germline gives CDR1 DFQATT, CDR2 SNEGSKA (reference sequence). The germline V and J ends were trimmed by 6 bases and 2 bases, with 17 bases remaining between them. CDR3: CSARAPSGPGANVLTF. CDR3 sequence (DNA): TGCAGTGCGCGGGCCCCATCGGGACCTGGGGCCAACGTCCTGACTTTC.

J is TRBJ2-1 and V is TRBV29-1, with a possible D match to TRBD1 (7 bases). Trimming took off 5 bases at V and 9 bases at J, with 17 bases between the two ends. Germline V lookup: CDR1 SQVTM, CDR2 ANQGSEA. There are 13 residues in the CDR3. The CDR3 protein is CSVKGGWRGEQFF. The CDR3 DNA reads as TGCAGCGTTAAAGGGGGCTGGAGGGGTGAGCAGTTCTTC.

In this sample, this clonotype turned up once. Sequence at one end of the junction differs from germline and may be a read error. V gene TRBV12-3 or TRBV12-4 combines with J gene TRBJ1-2, with 9 bases matching TRBD1. This CDR3 contains 13 residues. CDR3 nucleotides: TGTGCCCGCAGCCAGACAGGGGGAGAAGGCTACGCCTTC. Protein: CARSQTGGEGYAF.

This clonotype showed up just once. The gene calls are TRBV20-1 and TRBJ2-1; TRBD2 is a possible D gene (6 bases). This CDR3 spans 16 amino acids. Germline values: CDR1 DFQATT, CDR2 SNEGSKA (reference sequence). V was cut by 7 bases and J by 7 bases, with 26 bases left in between. CDR3 nucleotides: TGCAGTGTTATTTCTCTCCTCGGGCCGGGGAGGAATGAGCAGTTCTTC. It codes for CSVISLLGPGRNEQFF.

This clonotype was seen a handful of times. The rearrangement uses TRBV6-6 and TRBJ2-1; 9 bases are shared with TRBD2. The germline V gene encodes CDR1 MNHNY and CDR2 SVGAGI (reference sequence). This CDR3 region has 15 residues. V was pared by 6 bases and J by 6 bases, with 9 bases of the junction left unmatched. The CDR3 nucleotides read TGTGCCAGCAGACTGGGATTAGCGGGAGTCAATGAGCAGTTCTTC. It translates to CASRLGLAGVNEQFF.

V and J are TRBV18 and TRBJ2-2; D gene unclear. Trimming shortened V by 1 base and J by 0 bases, and 9 bases separated the two germline ends. Per the germline V gene, CDR1 is KGHSH and CDR2 is LQKENI. The CDR3 totals 16 residues. The CDR3 reads CASSPRQASNTGELFF. CDR3 in DNA: TGTGCCAGCTCACCACGCCAAGCGTCGAACACCGGGGAGCTGTTTTTT.

The chain has TRBV5-1 and TRBJ2-2; 8 nucleotides align to TRBD2. This CDR3 is built from 15 residues. Germline values: CDR1 SGHRS, CDR2 YFSETQ. The V gene end was trimmed by 6 bases and the J gene end by 0 bases; junction bases not matched to a gene: 4. As DNA, the CDR3 is TGCGCCAGCACCGCACTAGCGGCGAACACCGGGGAGCTGTTTTTT. Translation: CASTALAANTGELFF.

Concerning this clonotype itself: A junction boundary mismatches the germline segment, possibly from a read error. The V gene is TRBV29-1, the J gene TRBJ2-5; 7 bases fit TRBD1. CDR3 length equals 13 residues. Germline loops: CDR1 SQVTM, CDR2 ANQGSEA. CDR3 loop: CCVEGTVQETQYF. CDR3 bases: TGCTGCGTTGAGGGGACAGTTCAAGAGACCCAGTACTTC.

The rearrangement uses TRBV6-2 or TRBV6-3 and TRBJ1-5; D is unresolved. This CDR3 comprises 15 residues. Trimming removed 6 bases from V and 3 bases from J, with 15 bases in between. Germline loops: CDR1 MNHEY, CDR2 SVGEGT. CDR3 residues: CASRLQATLNQPQHF. Here the CDR3 DNA reads TGTGCCAGCAGACTTCAGGCGACCCTCAATCAGCCCCAGCATTTT.

The V gene is TRBV6-5, the J gene TRBJ2-1; weak D call: TRBD2 (6 bases). CDR3 length: 15 amino acids. Looked up from germline, CDR1 is MNHEY and CDR2 is SVGAGI. The CDR3 DNA sequence: TGTGCAAGCTCGCAGGCGGGACTCCGTGGGGATGGGCAGTTCTTC. Encoded protein: CASSQAGLRGDGQFF.

This clonotype was seen more than once but under ten times. The rearrangement links TRBV20-1 to TRBJ2-1; 11 bases line up with TRBD2. The length of the CDR3 is 16 residues. The V gene end was trimmed by 1 base and the J gene end by 7 bases; junction bases not matched to a gene: 9. Germline CDR1 DFQATT, CDR2 SNEGSKA (reference sequence). DNA for the CDR3: TGCAGTGCTAGAGGGACTAGCGGGTTTAAGGGGAATGAGCAGTTCTTC. This gives the protein CSARGTSGFKGNEQFF.

Notes on this clonotype: Relative to the germline gene, one junction end is altered; a read error may explain this. The chain joins TRBV20-1 to TRBJ2-1; D call uncertain. Germline V gene data show CDR1 as DFQATT and CDR2 as SNEGSKA (reference sequence). The CDR3 loop spans 13 amino acids. The CDR3: CSARFSPALERFF. The CDR3, as DNA: TGCAGTGCTAGATTCTCCCCAGCCCTTGAGCGGTTCTTC.

On this clonotype itself: A read error may account for a junction end that differs from germline. V is TRBV6-5 and J is TRBJ1-5; perhaps TRBD1 as D (6 bases). CDR1 and CDR2 from the germline V gene are MNHEY and SVGAGI. The CDR3 spans 13 residues. The CDR3 DNA follows: TGTGCCAGCATACGGGGGGCTCATCAGTCCCAGCATTTT. As protein: CASIRGAHQSQHF.

Comments on this clonotype: A read error may produce the germline difference seen at one junction end. V gene TRBV11-3 combines with J gene TRBJ2-1; D unclear. Germline loops: CDR1 SGHNT, CDR2 YENEEA. The CDR3 has 12 residues. The CDR3 region is CANSLGWSERFF. The CDR3 coding sequence is TGTGCCAACAGCTTAGGTTGGAGTGAGCGGTTCTTC.

This clonotype was found many times. The chain recombines TRBV28 with TRBJ1-1; D is unclear. This CDR3 has 12 amino acids. The V gene lost 6 bases and the J gene lost 0 bases, with 5 bases spanning the gap. Germline values: CDR1 MDHEN, CDR2 SYDVKM. As DNA, the CDR3 is TGTGCCAGCAGGATTTTGAACACTGAAGCTTTCTTT. Encoded protein: CASRILNTEAFF.

Points on this clonotype: At one boundary the junction diverges from the germline segment, which might be a read error. The gene calls are TRBV20-1 and TRBJ1-1, with D possibly being TRBD1 (5 bases). This CDR3 spans 13 amino acids. CDR1 and CDR2 from the germline V gene are DFQATT and SNEGSKA (reference sequence). Written as DNA, the CDR3 is TGCAGTGCTAGAGGGTCAGGGAGCACTGAAGCTGTCTTT. Amino acids: CSARGSGSTEAVF.

For this clonotype: In this CDR3 the conserved last residue, phenylalanine or tryptophan, is missing, so a read error is likely. The chain links TRBV12-3 or TRBV12-4 to TRBJ2-3, with a weak D call TRBD1 (6 bases). The CDR3 consists of 13 residues. V was pared by 9 bases and J by 8 bases, with 18 bases between. CDR3 in DNA: TGTGCCAGTACCCCGCACAGGGTTGCTACGCAGTATATT. It translates to CASTPHRVATQYI.

This clonotype was detected once. The rearrangement links TRBV11-1 to TRBJ1-1; D gene ambiguous. Trimming shortened V by 9 bases and J by 9 bases, and 17 bases separated the two germline ends. The CDR3 contains 12 residues. Germline V gene data show CDR1 as SGHAT and CDR2 as FQDESV (reference sequence). The DNA for the CDR3 is TGTGCCAGTAGCGGGTGCGGGTCTAAAGCTTTCTTT. It is translated as CASSGCGSKAFF. Using reference TRBV11-1 and TRBJ1-1 for the parts outside the CDR3, the full variable domain is EAEVAQSPRYKITEKSQAVAFWCDPISGHATLYWYRQILGQGPELLVQFQDESVVDDSQLPKDRFSAERLKGVDSTLKIQPAELGDSAMYLCASSGCGSKAFFGQGTRLTVV.

Details on this clonotype: One end of the junction fails to match germline, which may point to a read error. The chain employs TRBV6-5 and TRBJ2-1; D is possibly TRBD2 (5 bases). This CDR3 has 13 residues. CDR1 MNHEY and CDR2 SVGAGI come from the germline V gene. The CDR3 bases are TGTGCCAGCAGTCCGGGAATGGAAAATGAGCAATTCTTC. This encodes CASSPGMENEQFF.

The chain employs TRBV6-5 and TRBJ2-7, with D maybe TRBD1 (8 bases). The CDR3 loop spans 16 amino acids. V was cut by 4 bases and J by 6 bases, with 22 bases left in between. Looked up from germline, CDR1 is MNHEY and CDR2 is SVGAGI. In DNA form, the CDR3 reads TGTGCCAGCAGTTCCTACAGGGGGGGAAATGAGGCCGAGCAGTACTTC. This gives the protein CASSSYRGGNEAEQYF.

To note about this clonotype: Being one base from a much bigger clone, this may be a read error. V gene TRBV6-1 combines with J gene TRBJ2-5, with D hard to call. Germline V CDR1 and CDR2: MNHNS, SASEGT. Trimming removed 2 bases from V and 6 bases from J, with 7 bases in between. This CDR3 is 12 amino acids long. CDR3: CASSESEKTQYF. In DNA, the CDR3 is TGTGCCAGCAGTGAAAGTGAGAAGACCCAGTACTTC.